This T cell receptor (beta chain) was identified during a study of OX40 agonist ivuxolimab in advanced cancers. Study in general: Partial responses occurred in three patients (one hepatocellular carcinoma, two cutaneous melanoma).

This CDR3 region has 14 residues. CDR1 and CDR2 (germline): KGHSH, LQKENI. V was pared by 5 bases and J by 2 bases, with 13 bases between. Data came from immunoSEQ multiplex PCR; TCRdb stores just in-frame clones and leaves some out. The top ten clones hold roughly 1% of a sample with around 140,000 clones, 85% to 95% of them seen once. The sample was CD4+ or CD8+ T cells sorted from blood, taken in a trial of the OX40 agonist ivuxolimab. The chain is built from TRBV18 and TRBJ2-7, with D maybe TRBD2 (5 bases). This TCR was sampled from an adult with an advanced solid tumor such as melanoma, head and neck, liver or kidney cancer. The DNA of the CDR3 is TGTGCCAGCTCAGGTGGTCAGGAGGCCTACGAGCAGTACTTC. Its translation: CASSGGQEAYEQYF. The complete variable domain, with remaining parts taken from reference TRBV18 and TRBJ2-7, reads NAGVMQNPRHLVRRRGQEARLRCSPMKGHSHVYWYRQLPEEGLKFMVYLQKENIIDESGMPKERFSAEFPKEGPSILRIQQVVRGDSAAYFCASSGGQEAYEQYFGPGTRLTVT.